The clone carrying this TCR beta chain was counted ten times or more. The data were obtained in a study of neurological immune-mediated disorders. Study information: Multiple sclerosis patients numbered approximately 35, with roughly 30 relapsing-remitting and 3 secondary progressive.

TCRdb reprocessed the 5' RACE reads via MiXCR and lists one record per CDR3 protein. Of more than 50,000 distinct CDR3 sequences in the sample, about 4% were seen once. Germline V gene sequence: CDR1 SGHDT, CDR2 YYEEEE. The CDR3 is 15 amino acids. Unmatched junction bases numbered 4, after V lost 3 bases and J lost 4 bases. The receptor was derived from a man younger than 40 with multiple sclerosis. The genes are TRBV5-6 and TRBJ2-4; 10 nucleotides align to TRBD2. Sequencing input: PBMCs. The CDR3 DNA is TGTGCCAGCAGCTACCTAGCGGGGGAAAAAAACATTCAGTACTTC. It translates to CASSYLAGEKNIQYF. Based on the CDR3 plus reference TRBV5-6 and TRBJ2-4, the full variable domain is DAGVTQSPTHLIKTRGQQVTLRCSPKSGHDTVSWYQQALGQGPQFIFQYYEEEERQRGNFPDRFSGHQFPNYSSELNVNALLLGDSALYLCASSYLAGEKNIQYFGAGTRLSVL.